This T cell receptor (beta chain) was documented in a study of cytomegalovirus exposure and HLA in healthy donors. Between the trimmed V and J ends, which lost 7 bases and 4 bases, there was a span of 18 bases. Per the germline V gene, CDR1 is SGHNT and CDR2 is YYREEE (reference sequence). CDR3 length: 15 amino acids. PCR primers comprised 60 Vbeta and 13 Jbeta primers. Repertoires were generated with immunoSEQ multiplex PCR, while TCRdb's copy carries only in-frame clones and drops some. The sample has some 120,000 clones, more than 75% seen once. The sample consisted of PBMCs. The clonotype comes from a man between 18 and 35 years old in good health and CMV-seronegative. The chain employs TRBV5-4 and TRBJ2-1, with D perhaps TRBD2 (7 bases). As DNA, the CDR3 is TGTGCCAGCGGAAAAGGGGGGGCCGCTTACAATGAGCAGTTCTTC. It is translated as CASGKGGAAYNEQFF.